A single sample is the source of the 17 T cell receptor beta chains below, sequenced in a study of blood T cell repertoires in COVID-19. TCRdb keeps only in-frame clones here, not all; method: immunoSEQ multiplex PCR. The sample has 150,000 to 200,000 clones, roughly 90% seen once. Sequencing input: peripheral blood. The receptors were sampled from a woman in her 70s with acute or convalescent COVID-19.

This sequence joins TRBV2 and TRBJ1-4, with D maybe TRBD1 (5 bases). In germline, CDR1 is SNHLY, CDR2 FYNNEI. The CDR3 extends over 14 amino acids. Trimming took 7 bases from V and 8 from J, leaving 17 bases between them. The CDR3 DNA follows: TGTGCCAGCACCGGGGGTCGGGGAGGAGAAAAACTGTTTTTT. It specifies CASTGGRGGEKLFF.

This clone was counted once. The V gene is TRBV7-2, the J gene TRBJ1-1, with 7 bases that match TRBD1. CDR3 length: 15 amino acids. Germline values: CDR1 SGHTA, CDR2 FQGNSA. Trimming at V came to 2 bases and at J to 0 bases, leaving 3 bases not matched to a gene. CDR3 loop: CASSLSTGMNTEAFF. The DNA of the CDR3 is TGTGCCAGCAGCTTATCGACAGGGATGAACACTGAAGCTTTCTTT.

The genes are TRBV4-2 and TRBJ1-2; D not resolved. Germline CDR1 LGHNA, CDR2 YNFKEQ. CDR3 length: 15 amino acids. V was shortened by 1 base and J by 4 bases, with 13 bases between the two germline ends. This chain's CDR3 is CASSQVTAPGYGYTF. For the CDR3, the DNA is TGTGCCAGCAGCCAAGTAACAGCTCCCGGCTATGGCTACACCTTC.

The V call is TRBV2, the J call TRBJ1-4; D call uncertain. CDR3 size: 16 residues. Germline CDR1 and CDR2: SNHLY and FYNNEI. V shed 5 bases and J shed 7 bases, with 20 bases lying between them. The CDR3 DNA follows: TGTGCCAGCAGTAAAAACGCCCTCTCCCGGAGTGAAAAACTGTTTTTT. Its translation: CASSKNALSRSEKLFF.

V is TRBV27 and J is TRBJ2-3, with D possibly matching TRBD2 (5 bases). Germline-derived CDR1 and CDR2 are MNHEY and SMNVEV (reference sequence). Trimming shortened V by 5 bases and J by 5 bases, and 20 bases separated the two germline ends. The CDR3 sequence is 16 residues long. The CDR3 is CASSTRLELEGDTQYF. DNA of the CDR3: TGTGCCAGCAGTACCCGGCTAGAACTTGAGGGAGATACGCAGTATTTT.

The V gene is TRBV19, the J gene TRBJ2-1; D gene uncertain. V gave up 5 bases and J gave up 2 bases, with 13 bases separating them. Germline-derived CDR1 and CDR2 are LNHDA and SQIVND (reference sequence). This CDR3 contains 15 residues. The CDR3 DNA sequence: TGTGCCAGTAGTCCCCAGGAAAAGCCCTACAATGAGCAGTTCTTC. Amino acid sequence: CASSPQEKPYNEQFF.

V usage is TRBV7-2 and J usage is TRBJ2-1; 9 bases are shared with TRBD2. CDR1 is SGHTA and CDR2 is FQGNSA in the germline V gene. CDR3 length equals 16 residues. Trimming took 5 bases from V and 3 from J; bases not matched to a gene: 8. CDR3 residues: CASSQASGGFYNEQFF. For the CDR3, the DNA is TGTGCCAGCAGCCAGGCCAGCGGGGGGTTCTACAATGAGCAGTTCTTC.

About this clone itself: The junction departs from germline at one end; a sequencing error may be responsible. V is TRBV30 and J is TRBJ1-2; 12 nucleotides match TRBD1. This CDR3 is 13 amino acids long. From germline, CDR1 is GTSNPN and CDR2 SVGIG (reference sequence). The CDR3, as DNA: TGTGCCTGGAGTCTCGGGACAGGGGGCCGTACCCAATTC. Translation gives CAWSLGTGGRTQF.

The V and J genes are TRBV2 and TRBJ1-5; 9 positions agree with TRBD1. With 6 bases clipped from V and 5 bases from J, the junction kept 5 bases outside the gene matches. The CDR3 is 14 residues long. The germline V gene encodes CDR1 SNHLY and CDR2 FYNNEI. DNA for the CDR3: TGTGCCAGCAGCGGACAGGGGAAGGATCAGCCCCAGCATTTT. Amino acids: CASSGQGKDQPQHF.

The chain recombines TRBV7-2 with TRBJ2-1; D possibly corresponds to TRBD2 (5 bases). CDR1 and CDR2 from the germline V gene are SGHTA and FQGNSA. The CDR3 totals 13 residues. Trimming left V 5 bases short and J 7 bases short, with 12 bases between. This CDR3 reads CASSPPTRNEQFF. Here the CDR3 DNA reads TGTGCCAGCAGCCCCCCCACTAGAAATGAGCAGTTCTTC.

Only a few counts were recorded for this clone. This sequence joins TRBV18 and TRBJ1-1, with D possibly TRBD1 on 6 matching bases. V gave up 3 bases and J gave up 3 bases, with 14 bases separating them. Germline loops: CDR1 KGHSH, CDR2 LQKENI. This CDR3 spans 15 amino acids. CDR3 DNA sequence: TGTGCCAGCTCACCTTTACAGGGTCTCGACACTGAAGCTTTCTTT. Its protein product is CASSPLQGLDTEAFF.

This clone was recorded once. The rearrangement links TRBV6-5 to TRBJ1-1; no firm D call. The CDR3 is 15 amino acids. In germline, CDR1 is MNHEY, CDR2 SVGAGI. Trimming pared 0 bases from V and 1 base from J, leaving 9 bases between. The DNA of the CDR3 is TGTGCCAGCAGTTACTCCGACGGAGCGAACACTGAAGCTTTCTTT. It is translated as CASSYSDGANTEAFF.

CDR3 residues: CASSLVAYLVMEGLDTQYF. DNA for the CDR3: TGTGCCAGCAGCTTAGTAGCGTATCTAGTCATGGAGGGCCTAGATACGCAGTATTTT. The chain links TRBV7-2 to TRBJ2-3; TRBD2 is a possible D gene (6 bases). This CDR3 is 19 amino acids long. Trimming cost V 1 base and J 5 bases, with 25 bases left between them. CDR1 and CDR2 from the germline V gene are SGHTA and FQGNSA.

The chain links TRBV7-9 to TRBJ1-1, with TRBD1 matching over 8 bases. The trim removed 4 bases at V and 3 bases at J, leaving 13 bases unmatched. CDR3 length equals 17 residues. Germline V gene data show CDR1 as SEHNR and CDR2 as FQNEAQ (reference sequence). The CDR3 nucleotides read TGTGCCAGCAGCTCAACCCGCCGGGACAGGATGGACACTGAAGCTTTCTTT. Protein: CASSSTRRDRMDTEAFF.

The chain recombines TRBV29-1 with TRBJ2-1, with D tentatively TRBD1 (5 bases). V lost 2 bases to trimming and J lost 7 bases, with 12 bases between them. Looked up from germline, CDR1 is SQVTM and CDR2 is ANQGSEA. The CDR3 totals 13 residues. As DNA, the CDR3 is TGCAGCGTTGAAAGGGGATTAGGTAATGAGCAGTTCTTC. Protein: CSVERGLGNEQFF.

This sequence joins TRBV5-4 and TRBJ1-3; tentatively, D is TRBD1 (5 bases). Germline V CDR1 and CDR2: SGHNT, YYREEE (reference sequence). Trimming stripped 4 bases from V and 2 bases from J, with 13 bases between. CDR3 length equals 15 residues. The CDR3 loop is CASSGAGPPGNTIYF. For the CDR3, the DNA is TGTGCCAGCAGCGGGGCAGGGCCTCCTGGAAACACCATATATTTT.

The chain links TRBV7-9 to TRBJ1-1; TRBD1 matches 8 bases. Trimming took 5 bases from V and 4 from J; bases not matched to a gene: 6. The germline gives CDR1 SEHNR, CDR2 FQNEAQ (reference sequence). The CDR3 covers 14 residues. The CDR3 sequence: CASSPGQEGTEAFF. Written as DNA, the CDR3 is TGTGCCAGCAGCCCGGGACAGGAAGGCACTGAAGCTTTCTTT.